Listed below are T cell receptor beta chains from one sample, sequenced in a study of blood T cell repertoires in COVID-19. The protocol was immunoSEQ multiplex PCR, while the TCRdb copy is restricted to in-frame clones and leaves out a portion. The profile shows about 200,000 clones, around 85% of them singletons. The sequenced sample was peripheral blood. Every receptor here comes from a man between 60 and 70 years old with acute or convalescent COVID-19. Both conserved end residues are part of each CDR3. Each record gives: clone size, J gene, D gene, V gene, CDR3 DNA, CDR3 protein. A D gene is named only where the DNA matches it firmly. Some rows have no size entry. The others give once, few or many, or a class for an expanded clone.

. | TRBJ1-5 | . | TRBV19 | TGTGCCAGTAGTTCGGATGGGGGCGACAATCAGCCCCAGCATTTT | CASSSDGGDNQPQHF
. | TRBJ1-1 | . | TRBV2 | TGTGCCAGCAAGGCGGACACCAACACTGAAGCTTTCTTT | CASKADTNTEAFF
. | TRBJ2-3 | TRBD2 | TRBV19 | TGTGCCAGTAGTATACGAGCGGGAGGGCCCTCAGATACGCAGTATTTT | CASSIRAGGPSDTQYF
. | TRBJ2-3 | . | TRBV15 | TGTGCCACCTCACGGGAAACTGATACGCAGTATTTT | CATSRETDTQYF
. | TRBJ2-7 | . | TRBV12-1 | TGTGCCAGCAGCTTTGCGAGCGGGATGGGGGAGCAGTACTTC | CASSFASGMGEQYF
. | TRBJ1-2 | . | TRBV7-8 | TGTGCCAGCAGCCCTTCGAGGGCCTTCTATGGCTACACCTTC | CASSPSRAFYGYTF
. | TRBJ2-7 | . | TRBV12-3/TRBV12-4 | TGTGCCAGCACCCGAGTCCGGGACTCTCCCTTGTACTTC | CASTRVRDSPLYF
. | TRBJ2-1 | . | TRBV10-3 | TGTGCCATCAGTGAGTCAGGCGGCCCCTACAATGAGCAGTTCTTC | CAISESGGPYNEQFF
. | TRBJ1-3 | TRBD1 | TRBV13 | TGTGCCAGCAGCTTAAGCCCTACAGGGGCAGGTGGAAACACCATATATTTT | CASSLSPTGAGGNTIYF
. | TRBJ1-1 | . | TRBV9 | TGTGCCAGCAGCCCCCACGAGGGAGAAGCTTTCTTT | CASSPHEGEAFF
. | TRBJ1-2 | TRBD1 | TRBV7-3 | TGTGCCAGCAGACCCGGACAGGGGAGTTCTGGCTACACCTTC | CASRPGQGSSGYTF
. | TRBJ1-5 | . | TRBV6-1 | TGTGCCAGCAGTGAAGCGCTGGGGGGGAGACAGCCCCAGCATTTT | CASSEALGGRQPQHF
. | TRBJ1-2 | . | TRBV5-1 | TGCGCCAGCAGCTTGGCCGGGCAGGGCGGCTATGGCTACACCTTC | CASSLAGQGGYGYTF
. | TRBJ1-2 | TRBD1 | TRBV4-3 | TGCGCCAGCAGGGTTACAGGGGCCTATGGCTACACCTTC | CASRVTGAYGYTF
once | TRBJ2-1 | . | TRBV18 | TGTGCCAGCTCACACTTGGTGCGGGTAAACAATGAGCAGTTCTTC | CASSHLVRVNNEQFF
. | TRBJ2-1 | TRBD2 | TRBV2 | TGTGCCAGCAGTAAACTAGCGAGCTCCTACAATGAGCAGTTCTTC | CASSKLASSYNEQFF
. | TRBJ2-1 | . | TRBV12-3/TRBV12-4 | TGTGCCAGCAGCACAGAATACAATGAGCAGTTCTTC | CASSTEYNEQFF
. | TRBJ2-1 | TRBD2 | TRBV18 | TGTGCCAGCTCACCCGGACTAGCGGGAATCAATGAGCAGTTCTTC | CASSPGLAGINEQFF
. | TRBJ2-7 | TRBD1 | TRBV6-6 | TGTGCCAGCACGCAGGGACAGGGGGTCGAGCAGTACTTC | CASTQGQGVEQYF
once | TRBJ2-5 | . | TRBV19 | TGTGCCAGTAGTATAGAGGCGCGGGGGACCCAGTACTTC | CASSIEARGTQYF
. | TRBJ2-7 | . | TRBV6-1 | TGTGCCAGCAGTGGGACTCGGGCGGGAACCTCCTACGAGCAGTACTTC | CASSGTRAGTSYEQYF
. | TRBJ2-3 | TRBD1 | TRBV24-1 | TGTGCCACCAGTCAGTCCGGGACAGGGGGCTTGGATACGCAGTATTTT | CATSQSGTGGLDTQYF
. | TRBJ2-2 | . | TRBV6-5 | TGTGCCAGCAGTTACTCACAGGGTCCCGGGGAGCTGTTTTTT | CASSYSQGPGELFF
. | TRBJ2-1 | TRBD2 | TRBV6-5 | TGTGCCAGCATGACTAGCGGGAGGAGGTTGGGTGAGCAGTTCTTC | CASMTSGRRLGEQFF
. | TRBJ2-7 | . | TRBV18 | TGTGCCAGCTCAGCACAGGGACTGTCCTACGAGCAGTACTTC | CASSAQGLSYEQYF
. | TRBJ2-1 | TRBD2 | TRBV25-1 | TGTGCCAGCAGTTTTTCGGGGGGACGCCGGGTCGATGAGCAGTTCTTC | CASSFSGGRRVDEQFF
. | TRBJ2-5 | TRBD2 | TRBV9 | TGTGCCAGCAGCACGGGACTAGCGGGAGCAGAGACCCAGTACTTC | CASSTGLAGAETQYF
few | TRBJ2-1 | TRBD2 | TRBV19 | TGTGCCAGTAGTAGGGGACTACCAAAAAGTAATGAGCAGTTCTTC | CASSRGLPKSNEQFF
once | TRBJ2-7 | . | TRBV20-1 | TGCAGTGCTAGTATCGCCGGGAGACCCCGCGAGCAGTACTTC | CSASIAGRPREQYF
. | TRBJ2-1 | TRBD1 | TRBV14 | TGTGCCAGCAGCCCGTTTTCCTCCGCGACAGGGTTCGGGAATGAGCAGTTCTTC | CASSPFSSATGFGNEQFF
. | TRBJ2-7 | TRBD2 | TRBV27 | TGTGCCAGCAGTTCGGGACTAAACAAGCAGTACTTC | CASSSGLNKQYF
. | TRBJ2-3 | . | TRBV5-1 | TGCGCCAGCAGCCCGAGACTAAGCGGTCTTAGCACAGATACGCAGTATTTT | CASSPRLSGLSTDTQYF